The clone carrying this TCR beta chain was counted only a few times. The antigen remains undetermined. This specimen belongs to a study of beta chain features in type 1 diabetes. Study outcomes and limitations: Any role of HLA type in TCRB rearrangement remained unresolved here. The study found fewer insertions and more deletions at VDJ junctions in type 1 diabetes patients.

Germline CDR1 SGHTA, CDR2 FQGNSA. The CDR3 covers 16 residues. The V gene end was trimmed by 5 bases and the J gene end by 2 bases; junction bases not matched to a gene: 9. The authors took one heparinised blood draw, averaging roughly 120 mL, from each donor. The investigators reverse transcribed all of the isolated RNA, so they sequenced expressed TCRB transcripts. Clones were sequenced by immunoSEQ multiplex PCR, and TCRdb holds only the in-frame ones, with some missing. Seen here are 150,000 or so clones, approximately 9.2% observed once, and the top ten hold about 0.66%. The source material was central memory CD4+ T cells from blood. The chain links TRBV7-2 to TRBJ2-3; 8 positions match TRBD1. The receptor comes from a man younger than 35 in good health. CDR3 in DNA: TGTGCCAGCAGCCTACGTGGACAGGGCGTCACAGATACGCAGTATTTT. Encoded protein: CASSLRGQGVTDTQYF.